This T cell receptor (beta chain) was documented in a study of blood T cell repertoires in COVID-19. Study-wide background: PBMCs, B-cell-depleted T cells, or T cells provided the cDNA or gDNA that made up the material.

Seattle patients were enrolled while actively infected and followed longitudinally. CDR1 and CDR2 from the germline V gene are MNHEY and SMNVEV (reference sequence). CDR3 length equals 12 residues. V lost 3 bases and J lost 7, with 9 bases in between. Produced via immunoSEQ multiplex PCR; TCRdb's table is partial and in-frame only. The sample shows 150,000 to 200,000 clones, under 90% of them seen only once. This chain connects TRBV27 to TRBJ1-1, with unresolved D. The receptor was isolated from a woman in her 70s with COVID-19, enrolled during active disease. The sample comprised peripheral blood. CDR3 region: CASSFYGDEAFF. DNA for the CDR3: TGTGCCAGCAGTTTCTACGGGGATGAAGCTTTCTTT.